The 27 T cell receptor beta chains reported below all come from one sample, sequenced in a study of cytomegalovirus exposure and HLA in healthy donors. In the PCR, 60 Vbeta and 13 Jbeta primers were used. This table comes from immunoSEQ multiplex PCR, and its TCRdb copy is limited to in-frame clones, with some not included. The sample includes about 150,000 clones, 75% to 85% seen only once; the top ten take less than 8.5%. The material sequenced was PBMCs. The receptors stem from a man aged 25-40 years in good health and CMV-seropositive.

The V gene is TRBV14, the J gene TRBJ1-2; 7 bases are shared with TRBD1. There are 15 residues in the CDR3. J was trimmed by 3 bases and V by 5 bases; bases with no gene match: 9. CDR1 is SGHDN, CDR2 FVKESK, per germline. The CDR3 region has the DNA TGTGCCAGCAGCTCAGCCCAACAGGGGTACTATGGCTACACCTTC. Translated, it gives CASSSAQQGYYGYTF.

V is TRBV6-5 and J is TRBJ2-3; no firm D call. The CDR3 runs 12 residues. Germline V gene lookup returns CDR1 MNHEY and CDR2 SVGAGI. V was shortened by 0 bases and J by 9 bases, with 7 bases between the two germline ends. The CDR3 sequence: CASSYSGSTQYF. CDR3 sequence (DNA): TGTGCCAGCAGTTACTCGGGTAGCACGCAGTATTTT.

This chain joins TRBV2 and TRBJ2-1; D is possibly TRBD2 (6 bases). Germline V gives CDR1 SNHLY, CDR2 FYNNEI. The CDR3 extends over 16 amino acids. Trimming pared 3 bases from V and 5 bases from J, leaving 17 bases between. The CDR3 sequence is CASSDLTGSLDNEQFF. For the CDR3, the DNA is TGTGCCAGCAGTGATTTGACCGGGAGTCTAGACAATGAGCAGTTCTTC.

This chain uses TRBV2 with TRBJ2-2, with 7 positions matching TRBD2. This CDR3 is built from 15 residues. Trimming took 8 bases from V and 6 from J; bases not matched to a gene: 12. Germline loops: CDR1 SNHLY, CDR2 FYNNEI. CDR3 residues: CASDPGLSRPGELFF. The CDR3 nucleotides read TGTGCCAGCGACCCGGGACTAAGCCGTCCCGGGGAGCTGTTTTTT.

This clone was seen a few times. The rearrangement uses TRBV5-1 and TRBJ1-1; D call uncertain. The V and J ends lost 5 bases and 4 bases respectively, with 18 bases between them. The CDR3 has 15 residues. The germline V gene encodes CDR1 SGHRS and CDR2 YFSETQ. The chain's CDR3 is CASSSPIFEGTEAFF. The CDR3 nucleotides read TGCGCCAGCAGTTCGCCGATTTTCGAGGGCACTGAAGCTTTCTTT.

The chain links TRBV6-5 to TRBJ1-2, with 10 bases identical to TRBD1. Germline values: CDR1 MNHEY, CDR2 SVGAGI. V dropped 10 bases and J dropped 3; count of bases not matched to a gene: 8. This CDR3 has 14 residues. This CDR3 reads CATTTGGADYGYTF. CDR3 DNA: TGTGCCACCACGACAGGGGGCGCGGACTATGGCTACACCTTC.

On this clone: Within the sample, other DNA sequences also encode this same CDR3. The CDR3 DNA reads as TGTGCCAGCAGCGTAGGAACAGTGAATCAGCCCCAGCATTTT. It translates to CASSVGTVNQPQHF. The V and J genes are TRBV9 and TRBJ1-5; no firm D call. Per germline, CDR1 SGDLS and CDR2 YYNGEE. V was shortened by 0 bases and J by 4 bases, with 8 bases between the two germline ends. The CDR3 consists of 14 residues.

This clone was seen a handful of times. The chain is built from TRBV4-3 and TRBJ1-4; D ambiguous. The V and J ends lost 0 bases and 8 bases respectively, with 7 bases between them. Germline CDR1 is LGHNA and CDR2 is YSLEER. The CDR3 spans 13 residues. CDR3 in amino acids: CASSQDRREKLFF. The CDR3 DNA follows: TGCGCCAGCAGCCAAGATAGGAGGGAAAAACTGTTTTTT.

This chain links TRBV4-2 with TRBJ2-1; 10 bases map to TRBD2. Germline V gene lookup returns CDR1 LGHNA and CDR2 YNFKEQ. This CDR3 contains 18 residues. Trimming removed 0 bases from V and 7 bases from J; junction bases left unmatched: 12. The CDR3 nucleotides are TGTGCCAGCAGCCAAGATCTTGGCCCAGCGGGAGGGCCTAATGAGCAGTTCTTC. Translation: CASSQDLGPAGGPNEQFF.

This chain links TRBV5-8 with TRBJ1-1; 8 bases fit TRBD1. The junction had 5 bases not matched to a gene; V was cut back by 6 bases and J by 1 base. CDR3 length equals 14 residues. CDR1 and CDR2 (germline): SGHTS, YDEGEE. The CDR3 is CASTRQGRNTEAFF. In DNA form, the CDR3 reads TGTGCCAGCACCCGACAGGGGAGGAACACTGAAGCTTTCTTT.

V and J are TRBV28 and TRBJ1-2; no reliable D call. V was shortened by 5 bases and J by 4 bases, with 23 bases between the two germline ends. This CDR3 has 17 amino acids. The germline V gene has CDR1 MDHEN and CDR2 SYDVKM. CDR3 amino acids: CASSPTGVSLVGYGYTF. The CDR3 nucleotides read TGTGCCAGCAGTCCCACCGGGGTCTCCCTGGTTGGCTATGGCTACACCTTC.

The V gene is TRBV19, the J gene TRBJ2-3; a weak D match, TRBD1 (7 bases). CDR1 is LNHDA and CDR2 is SQIVND in the germline V gene (reference sequence). V lost 4 bases and J lost 1, with 15 bases in between. This CDR3 is built from 16 residues. CDR3 loop: CASSSRGALGTDTQYF. The CDR3 DNA is TGTGCCAGTAGTAGCAGGGGGGCGTTGGGCACAGATACGCAGTATTTT. The variable domain in full, with the rest retrieved from reference TRBV19 and TRBJ2-3, is DGGITQSPKYLFRKEGQNVTLSCEQNLNHDAMYWYRQDPGQGLRLIYYSQIVNDFQKGDIAEGYSVSREKKESFPLTVTSAQKNPTAFYLCASSSRGALGTDTQYFGPGTRLTVL.

The chain recombines TRBV2 with TRBJ2-3; D might be TRBD2 (5 bases). The CDR3 contains 15 residues. From germline, CDR1 is SNHLY and CDR2 FYNNEI. V lost 2 bases and J lost 7, with 16 bases in between. DNA of the CDR3: TGTGCCAGCAGTGAATTGGAGTTCCCGGGGAATACGCAGTATTTT. It is translated as CASSELEFPGNTQYF.

The chain employs TRBV7-9 and TRBJ1-5; 10 nucleotides agree with TRBD1. V lost 5 bases, J lost 4 bases, and 5 bases stayed unmatched. Germline V gene lookup returns CDR1 SEHNR and CDR2 FQNEAQ (reference sequence). The CDR3 is 15 amino acids. The CDR3 is CASSPSDRGNQPQHF. The CDR3 bases are TGTGCCAGCAGCCCATCGGACAGGGGGAATCAGCCCCAGCATTTT.

This sequence joins TRBV5-1 and TRBJ2-7; the match to TRBD1 covers 12 bases. From germline, CDR1 is SGHRS and CDR2 YFSETQ. The trim removed 3 bases at V and 5 bases at J, leaving 3 bases unmatched. The CDR3 spans 14 residues. The CDR3 sequence: CASSWGQGANEQYF. CDR3 bases: TGCGCCAGCAGCTGGGGACAGGGGGCCAACGAGCAGTACTTC. Full variable domain (missing parts from reference TRBV5-1 and TRBJ2-7): KAGVTQTPRYLIKTRGQQVTLSCSPISGHRSVSWYQQTPGQGLQFLFEYFSETQRNKGNFPGRFSGRQFSNSRSEMNVSTLELGDSALYLCASSWGQGANEQYFGPGTRLTVT.

This clone was seen a handful of times. This chain uses TRBV4-1 with TRBJ1-4; D uncertain. Trimming shortened V by 0 bases and J by 4 bases, and 12 bases separated the two germline ends. The CDR3 is 16 residues long. Germline assignment: CDR1 MGHRA and CDR2 YSYEKL. The CDR3 DNA follows: TGCGCCAGCAGCCAAGAATTATCGGGTCGTAATGAAAAACTGTTTTTT. Translating it yields CASSQELSGRNEKLFF.

This clone was detected once. The chain is built from TRBV2 and TRBJ1-6; no definite D call. The germline gives CDR1 SNHLY, CDR2 FYNNEI. Trimming pared 6 bases from V and 8 bases from J, leaving 14 bases between. The CDR3 length is 14 residues. In DNA form, the CDR3 reads TGTGCCAGCAGGCGGGAGGCCTCGGATTCACCCCTCCACTTT. It specifies CASRREASDSPLHF.

The chain recombines TRBV9 with TRBJ1-2; D not certain. CDR1 and CDR2 (germline): SGDLS, YYNGEE. The germline V and J ends were trimmed by 0 bases and 3 bases, with 9 bases remaining between them. The CDR3 has 14 residues. The CDR3 nucleotides read TGTGCCAGCAGCGTAGACAAATTATACTATGGCTACACCTTC. This translates into CASSVDKLYYGYTF.

The V and J genes are TRBV28 and TRBJ2-1; tentatively, D is TRBD1 (5 bases). Germline CDR1 is MDHEN and CDR2 is SYDVKM. Deletions cut 5 bases from V and 1 base from J, with 15 bases between. This CDR3 region has 16 residues. CDR3 bases: TGTGCCAGCAGTCCACGTCAGGGCAGGTCCTACAATGAGCAGTTCTTC. Residues: CASSPRQGRSYNEQFF.

V usage is TRBV4-2 and J usage is TRBJ1-4, with 7 bases identical to TRBD1. After removal of 1 base from V and 5 bases from J, the junction contained 7 bases not matched to a gene. This CDR3 spans 16 amino acids. Germline V CDR1 and CDR2: LGHNA, YNFKEQ. CDR3 protein: CASSQGQLTGNEKLFF. CDR3 in DNA: TGTGCCAGCAGCCAAGGTCAATTGACAGGGAATGAAAAACTGTTTTTT.

CDR3 DNA: TGTGCCAGCAGTACCAACCTCGGGGACTATGGCTACACCTTC. The encoded protein is CASSTNLGDYGYTF. The V and J genes are TRBV2 and TRBJ1-2; D gene ambiguous. This CDR3 comprises 14 residues. V shed 5 bases and J shed 3 bases, with 13 bases lying between them. Germline V gives CDR1 SNHLY, CDR2 FYNNEI.

This chain connects TRBV5-1 to TRBJ2-3; TRBD2 aligns across 7 bases. This CDR3 is built from 14 residues. J was trimmed by 4 bases and V by 6 bases; bases with no gene match: 8. CDR1 is SGHRS, CDR2 YFSETQ, per germline. The DNA for the CDR3 is TGCGCCAGCAAGAGGGGACGGGAGGCAGATACGCAGTATTTT. This codes for CASKRGREADTQYF.

The rearrangement links TRBV7-6 to TRBJ2-7, with D possibly being TRBD1 (5 bases). V lost 3 bases to trimming and J lost 1 base, with 10 bases between them. The CDR3 consists of 14 residues. Per the germline V gene, CDR1 is SGHVS and CDR2 is FNYEAQ. The CDR3 region has the DNA TGTGCCAGCAGCTTTTCAGGGCGGTCCTACGAGCAGTACTTC. Protein sequence: CASSFSGRSYEQYF. The full variable domain, in which reference TRBV7-6 and TRBJ2-7 provide the parts outside the CDR3, is GAGVSQSPRYKVTKRGQDVALRCDPISGHVSLYWYRQALGQGPEFLTYFNYEAQQDKSGLPNDRFSAERPEGSISTLTIQRTEQRDSAMYRCASSFSGRSYEQYFGPGTRLTVT.

The V gene is TRBV6-1, the J gene TRBJ1-4; 9 nucleotides line up with TRBD1. CDR3 length equals 14 residues. Germline V gene sequence: CDR1 MNHNS, CDR2 SASEGT. V lost 5 bases and J lost 6; bases outside the gene matches: 4. CDR3 nucleotide sequence: TGTGCCAGCAGTACAGGGGGCACGGATGAAAAACTGTTTTTT. Encoded protein: CASSTGGTDEKLFF.

The rearrangement links TRBV28 to TRBJ1-6; 10 nucleotides align to TRBD1. With V trimmed by 11 bases and J by 7 bases, 2 bases remained unmatched. CDR3 length equals 12 residues. Germline assignment: CDR1 MDHEN and CDR2 SYDVKM. The chain's CDR3 is CASDRGNSPLHF. The CDR3 region has the DNA TGTGCCTCGGACAGGGGGAATTCACCCCTCCACTTT.

This clone was seen only a few times. The chain employs TRBV4-1 and TRBJ1-5; the D gene is possibly TRBD1 (6 bases). The CDR3 is 16 amino acids. V was clipped by 0 bases and J by 3 bases, with 12 bases between them. In germline, CDR1 is MGHRA, CDR2 YSYEKL. CDR3: CASSQDPTGHNQPQHF. The CDR3 coding sequence is TGCGCCAGCAGCCAAGATCCGACAGGTCACAATCAGCCCCAGCATTTT.

As to this clone: Within the sample, other DNA sequences also encode this same CDR3. The chain couples TRBV6-5 to TRBJ2-5; D perhaps matches TRBD2 (6 bases). CDR1 is MNHEY and CDR2 is SVGAGI in the germline V gene. The CDR3 has 14 amino acids. The V end lost 6 bases, the J end lost 5 bases, and 16 bases lay between the germline ends. The CDR3 coding sequence is TGTGCCAGCAGCCGCGGGACGGGAAGGGAGACCCAGTACTTC. This gives the protein CASSRGTGRETQYF.